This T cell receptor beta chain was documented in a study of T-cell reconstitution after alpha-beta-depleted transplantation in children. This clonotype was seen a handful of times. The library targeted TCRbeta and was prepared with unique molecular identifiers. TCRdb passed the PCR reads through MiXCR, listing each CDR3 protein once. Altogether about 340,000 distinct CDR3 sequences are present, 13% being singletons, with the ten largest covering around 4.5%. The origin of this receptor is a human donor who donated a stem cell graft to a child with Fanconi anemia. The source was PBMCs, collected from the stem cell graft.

Here the CDR3 DNA reads TGTGCCAGCAGCCACGGAAGGAACACTGAAGCTTTCTTT. This translates into CASSHGRNTEAFF. This rearrangement joins TRBV4-2 to TRBJ1-1, with unresolved D. Between the trimmed V and J ends, which lost 3 bases and 1 base, there was a span of 6 bases. Germline V lookup: CDR1 LGHNA, CDR2 YNFKEQ. The CDR3 totals 13 residues.